Listed here are 5 T cell receptor beta chains from one sample, sequenced in a study of immune evolution from preneoplasia to lung adenocarcinoma. TCRdb keeps only in-frame clones here, not all; method: immunoSEQ multiplex PCR. This sample has 7,500 to 10,000 clones; over 60% occur once, and the top ten carry 4.9%. Sequencing used FFPE minimally invasive lung adenocarcinoma tissue. The receptor set was obtained from a person between 65 and 79 years old with lung adenocarcinoma. Some clones in this sample may be carry-over from other donors' samples.

The V and J genes are TRBV7-9 and TRBJ1-3, with 8 bases aligning to TRBD1. Per germline, CDR1 SEHNR and CDR2 FQNEAQ (reference sequence). The junction had 4 bases not matched to a gene; V was cut back by 2 bases and J by 4 bases. The CDR3 runs to 15 residues. The CDR3, as DNA: TGTGCCAGCAGCTTACAGGGGGCAATAGGAAACACCATATATTTT. Amino acid sequence: CASSLQGAIGNTIYF.

This chain uses TRBV5-6 with TRBJ2-7; tentative D call: TRBD1 (6 bases). The CDR3 has 14 residues. Germline V gene lookup returns CDR1 SGHDT and CDR2 YYEEEE. With 3 bases removed from V and 3 bases from J, the gap between germline ends came to 13 bases. DNA for the CDR3: TGTGCCAGCAGCTCGGACAGCCCGCACTACGAGCAGTACTTC. Its protein product is CASSSDSPHYEQYF.

The rearrangement links TRBV27 to TRBJ1-6; D gene unclear. The V end lost 6 bases, the J end lost 4 bases, and 10 bases lay between the germline ends. This CDR3 spans 14 amino acids. In germline, CDR1 is MNHEY, CDR2 SMNVEV (reference sequence). The CDR3 coding sequence is TGTGCCAGCAGCTTGCGGGGATATAATTCACCCCTCCACTTT. Protein product: CASSLRGYNSPLHF.

This clone has a single count. The V and J genes are TRBV9 and TRBJ2-1; the D gene is possibly TRBD1 (6 bases). The germline V gene has CDR1 SGDLS and CDR2 YYNGEE. Trimming took 7 bases from V and 3 from J, leaving 8 bases between them. The CDR3 covers 12 residues. The CDR3 DNA sequence: TGTGCCAGCTCGACAGGCTACAATGAGCAGTTCTTC. Residues: CASSTGYNEQFF. The full variable domain, with the rest looked up from reference TRBV9 and TRBJ2-1, is DSGVTQTPKHLITATGQRVTLRCSPRSGDLSVYWYQQSLDQGLQFLIQYYNGEERAKGNILERFSAQQFPDLHSELNLSSLELGDSALYFCASSTGYNEQFFGPGTRLTVL.

This clone appeared a few times. The chain uses TRBV2 and TRBJ1-1; D is possibly TRBD1 (5 bases). CDR1 SNHLY and CDR2 FYNNEI come from the germline V gene. V lost 6 bases, J lost 5 bases, and 7 bases lay in between. The CDR3 has 11 amino acids. The CDR3 nucleotides are TGTGCCAGCAGGAGGGGTACTGAAGCTTTCTTT. This gives the protein CASRRGTEAFF.